Reported below is one T cell receptor (beta chain). What antigen it recognizes has not been identified. The sample holds no much larger clone one base away, and base qualities are not on file. The sample belongs to a study of T cell responses to AZD1222 COVID-19 vaccine (dated by TCRdb to about 2021). Describing the broader study: AZD1222 recipients with second doses at about 4 weeks or about 12 weeks were pooled, because spike-specific TCR depth and breadth did not differ between schedules. A total of about 240 trial participants underwent TCR sequencing, of whom some 210 received two doses of AZD1222 and 26 received two doses of the MenACWY control vaccine. Trial participants were enrolled by age into subgroups of 18-55, 56-69 and 70-plus years, and roughly 150, 30 and 60 TCR-sequenced participants, respectively, were included in these subgroups.

The meaning of the sample's time point label: baseline before first vaccination. Samples from vaccinated people were obtained from the UK trials COV001 and COV002, which included a single-blind randomized controlled phase 2/3 trial of AZD1222 (ChAdOx1 nCoV-19) in healthy adults. For TCRbeta chain sequencing, PBMC samples from trial participants were taken at day 0 and at day 28 after the second dose. Summary of the overall study and its limitations: Spike-specific TCR breadth and depth rose significantly after two AZD1222 doses compared with day 0 and with MenACWY recipients. The vaccine-associated CD4 TCRs covered the entire spike protein, and the dominant responses fell in regions 160-218 and 743-854. Participants were mostly white British, with more females than males. The authors suggested clonal diversity may have been underestimated. No day 14 peak-response samples were available, so repertoires were characterized only after the peak T cell response. Conclusions about previously exposed vaccinees are limited, since just a handful of AZD1222 recipients were seropositive for SARS-CoV-2 at baseline. In the small 56-69-year group, the increase in depth fell short of significance, most likely because of low power. Reportedly, close to half of the unique spike-specific TCRs recognized epitopes lying outside the regions that are mutated in the B.1.351 and B.1.1.7 variants.

The CDR3 numbers 15 residues from cysteine through phenylalanine. The read is trimmed to its CDR3 DNA, 45 bases read in frame from base 1. The germline V gene specifies MGHDK as CDR1 and SYGVNS as CDR2. Between the V and J ends, shortened by 1 base and 3 bases respectively, the junction contains 10 bases. The CDR3 regions of human TCRbeta chains were analyzed by immunosequencing. The original pipeline was this. TCRs in the repertoires were compared against a reference library of SARS-CoV-2-specific TCRs that had been generated with the MIRA antigen-specificity platform. Breadth was defined as the fraction of unique TCRs that were SARS-CoV-2-associated. Depth was defined as the fraction of total T cells that were SARS-CoV-2-associated. Using the MIRA data, each spike-specific TCR was assigned both to the spike region to which the TCR was reactive and to a CD4 or CD8 class. Log10-transformed breadth and depth values were compared by one-way ANOVA with Sidak's multiple comparisons tests. TCRdb took over this immuneACCESS table, retaining in-frame rearrangements with V and J assigned. Such tables are incomplete; in checked studies, under half of the missing clones stem from an unresolved V gene, and the remainder is unexplained. That table gives V, J and clone size, and the DNA gave D and trimming. The sample table lists roughly 100,000 clones, 80% to 90% of them with a count of one. Clones ranked in the top ten supply approximately 22% of the sample.

The sample in question was peripheral blood, obtained on day 0 of AZD1222 vaccination. The chain is made from TRBV25-1 and TRBJ2-1; the D gene is unclear. This clonotype originated in an adult in good health. Here the CDR3 is given as CASSELGQVYNEQFF. In nucleotide form, the sequence is TGTGCCAGCAGTGAATTAGGGCAGGTCTACAATGAGCAGTTCTTC.